The clone carrying this T cell receptor beta chain was detected a few times. Antigen: not known. The data were taken from a study of cytomegalovirus exposure and HLA in healthy donors. Whole-study results and caveats: Likely technical artifact: a cluster of highly shared sequence variants. Using the classifier, cytomegalovirus status was reportedly diagnosed with high specificity and sensitivity.

In the PCR, 60 Vbeta and 13 Jbeta primers were used. Method: immunoSEQ multiplex PCR; TCRdb's copy keeps in-frame clones and lacks some. The sample contains 40,000 to 55,000 clones, more than 60% of which appear only once. Sequenced sample: PBMCs. This receptor was obtained from a woman aged 40 to 50 in good health and CMV-seropositive.

The CDR3 sequence: CASSTTRNIQYF. In DNA form, the CDR3 reads TGTGCCAGCAGCACTACAAGAAACATTCAGTACTTC. This chain joins TRBV6-1 and TRBJ2-4; D is unclear. The CDR3 totals 12 residues. Per germline, CDR1 MNHNS and CDR2 SASEGT. Trimming pared 6 bases from V and 6 bases from J, leaving 9 bases between.